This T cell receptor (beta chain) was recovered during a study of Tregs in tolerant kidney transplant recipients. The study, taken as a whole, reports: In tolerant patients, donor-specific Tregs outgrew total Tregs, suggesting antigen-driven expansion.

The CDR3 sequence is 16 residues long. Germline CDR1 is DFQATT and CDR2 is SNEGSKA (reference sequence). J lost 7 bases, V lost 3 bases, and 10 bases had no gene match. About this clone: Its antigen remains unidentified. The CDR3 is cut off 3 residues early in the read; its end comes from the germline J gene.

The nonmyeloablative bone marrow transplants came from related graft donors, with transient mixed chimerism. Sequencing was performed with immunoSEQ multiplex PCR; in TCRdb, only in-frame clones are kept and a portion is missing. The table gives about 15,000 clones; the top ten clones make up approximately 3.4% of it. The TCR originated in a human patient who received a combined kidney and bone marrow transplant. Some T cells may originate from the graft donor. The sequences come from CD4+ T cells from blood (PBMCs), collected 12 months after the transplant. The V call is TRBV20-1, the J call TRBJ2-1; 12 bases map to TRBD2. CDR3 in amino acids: CSARGLAGGQGNEQFF. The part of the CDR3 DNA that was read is TGCAGTGCTAGGGGTCTAGCGGGGGGGCAAGGGAATGAG.